This T cell receptor (beta chain) stems from a study of CD8 T cells in ankylosing spondylitis. General study findings and limits: Ankylosing spondylitis blood appeared to be characterized by a TCR beta motif of under ten highly homologous variants. Reportedly, disease-linked clones are significantly enriched in ankylosing spondylitis patients' matched synovial fluid.

Worth noting for this clonotype: Its target is not known.

Libraries of TCR beta came from quantitative 5'-RACE with molecular barcodes. TCRdb redid the calling of the 5' RACE reads with MiXCR, one entry per CDR3 protein. The data contain 290,000 or so distinct CDR3 sequences, about 20% of them singletons. The receptor was isolated from a female donor with ankylosing spondylitis or in good health (not recorded which). The sample comprised blood, either unsorted or a sorted T cell fraction (not recorded which).

The CDR3 coding sequence is TGTGCCAGCAGCTTTGGGATAAACGAGCAGTACTTC. This translates into CASSFGINEQYF. The chain couples TRBV5-5 to TRBJ2-7; no firm D call. Germline CDR1 and CDR2: SGHKS and YYEKEE (reference sequence). The CDR3 loop spans 12 amino acids. Trimming took 2 bases from V and 5 from J, leaving 8 bases between them. The full variable domain, completed using reference TRBV5-5 and TRBJ2-7, is DAGVTQSPTHLIKTRGQQVTLRCSPISGHKSVSWYQQVLGQGPQFIFQYYEKEERGRGNFPDRFSARQFPNYSSELNVNALLLGDSALYLCASSFGINEQYFGPGTRLTVT.